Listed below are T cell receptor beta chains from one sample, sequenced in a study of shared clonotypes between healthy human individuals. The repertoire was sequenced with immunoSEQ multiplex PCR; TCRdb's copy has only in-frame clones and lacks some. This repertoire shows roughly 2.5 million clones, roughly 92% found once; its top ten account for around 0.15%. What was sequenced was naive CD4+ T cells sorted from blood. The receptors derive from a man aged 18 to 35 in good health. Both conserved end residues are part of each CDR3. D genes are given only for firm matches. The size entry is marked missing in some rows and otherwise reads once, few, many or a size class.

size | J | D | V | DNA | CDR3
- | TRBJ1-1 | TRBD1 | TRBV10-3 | TGTGCCATCAGTGGTGGGACAGGTAACACTGAAGCTTTCTTT | CAISGGTGNTEAFF
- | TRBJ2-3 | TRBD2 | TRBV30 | TGTGCCTGGAGTATACCGGGACTAGCGCGGGGAGATACGCAGTATTTT | CAWSIPGLARGDTQYF
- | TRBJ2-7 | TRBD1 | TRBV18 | TGTGCCAGCTCACCTGGGACAGTAAACTACGAGCAGTACTTC | CASSPGTVNYEQYF
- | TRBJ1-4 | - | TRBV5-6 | TGTGCCAGCAGTCGACTACAGGCCGTTTATGAAAAACTGTTTTTT | CASSRLQAVYEKLFF
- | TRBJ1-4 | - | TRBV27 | TGTGCCAGCAGTTTGGGGGGAGGTAATGAAAAACTGTTTTTT | CASSLGGGNEKLFF
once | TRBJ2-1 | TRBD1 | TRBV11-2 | TGTGCCAGCAGCCGCTTAGTCACAGGGGGAGGAAACAATGAGCAGTTCTTC | CASSRLVTGGGNNEQFF
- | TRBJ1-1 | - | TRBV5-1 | TGCGCCAGCAGCTTGTACCCGGTGAACACTGAAGCTTTCTTT | CASSLYPVNTEAFF
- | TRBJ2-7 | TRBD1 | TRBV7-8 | TGTGCCAGCAGCCCACGACAGGGCCCCTACGAGCAGTACTTC | CASSPRQGPYEQYF
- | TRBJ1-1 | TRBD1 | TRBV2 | TGTGCCAGCAGACCAGAAAGGTGGACAGGGGAGAACACTGAAGCTTTCTTT | CASRPERWTGENTEAFF
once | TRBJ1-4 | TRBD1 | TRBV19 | TGTGCCAGTAAAACGACAGGGGGCCATGAAAAACTGTTTTTT | CASKTTGGHEKLFF
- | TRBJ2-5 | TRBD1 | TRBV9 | TGTGCCAGCAGCGTGGCCTTTGACAGGGCCCAAGAGACCCAGTACTTC | CASSVAFDRAQETQYF
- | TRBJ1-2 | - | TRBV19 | TGTGCCAGTAGTGACATCAGGAAAGATGGCTACACCTTC | CASSDIRKDGYTF
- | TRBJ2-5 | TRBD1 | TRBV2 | TGTGCCAGCAGTGAAGCGATGGGACAGAAAATAACAGAGACCCAGTACTTC | CASSEAMGQKITETQYF
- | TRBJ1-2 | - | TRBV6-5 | TGTGCCAGTATAAGGGCGGGCTCTAACTATGGCTACACCTTC | CASIRAGSNYGYTF
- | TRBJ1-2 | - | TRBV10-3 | TGTGCCATCAGTGAAGGGCTGGACTATGGCTACACCTTC | CAISEGLDYGYTF
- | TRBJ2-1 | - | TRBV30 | TGTGCCTGGATTTCAGGCGAATCCTACAATGAGCAGTTCTTC | CAWISGESYNEQFF
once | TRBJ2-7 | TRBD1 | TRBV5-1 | TGCGCCAGCAGCTCCTGGACAGGGGCAACCTACGAGCAGTACTTC | CASSSWTGATYEQYF
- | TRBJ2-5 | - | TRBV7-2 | TGTGCCAGCAGCTTTACGGAGACCCAGTACTTC | CASSFTETQYF
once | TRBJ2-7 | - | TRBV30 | TGTGCCTGGAGTGTTCAGCGGTACGAGCAGTACTTC | CAWSVQRYEQYF
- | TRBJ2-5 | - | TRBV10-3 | TGTGCCATGAGGGACACACGTGGGGAGACCCAGTACTTC | CAMRDTRGETQYF
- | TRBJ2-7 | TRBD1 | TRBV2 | TGTGCCAGCCGGGACAGGGTTTCCTACGAGCAGTACTTC | CASRDRVSYEQYF
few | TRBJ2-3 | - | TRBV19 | TGTGCCAGTAGCCGAACAGATACGCAGTATTTT | CASSRTDTQYF
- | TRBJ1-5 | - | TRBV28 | TGTGCCAGCAGTTTAGCCCCCAGGTGGGAGACCAATCAGCCCCAGCATTTT | CASSLAPRWETNQPQHF
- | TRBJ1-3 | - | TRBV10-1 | TGCGCCAGCAGCCCGTCCGGGAATTCTGGAAACACCATATATTTT | CASSPSGNSGNTIYF
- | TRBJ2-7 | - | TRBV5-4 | TGTGCCAGCAGCCCTGGAGGGGGGCTACCCTCCTACGAGCAGTACTTC | CASSPGGGLPSYEQYF
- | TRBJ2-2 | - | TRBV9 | TGTGCCAGCAGCGCCCGTTCCCCCGGGGGACGGAACACCGGGGAGCTGTTTTTT | CASSARSPGGRNTGELFF
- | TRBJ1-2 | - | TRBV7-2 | TGTGCCAGCAGCTTAGCGGGAGGGTTTTATAACTATGGCTACACCTTC | CASSLAGGFYNYGYTF
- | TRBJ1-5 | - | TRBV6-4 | TGTGCCACCCGCGAGGTCAATCAGCCCCAGCATTTT | CATREVNQPQHF
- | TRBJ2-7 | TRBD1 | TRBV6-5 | TGTGCCAGCACTGACCGACAGGGTGGCGGCGAGCAGTACTTC | CASTDRQGGGEQYF
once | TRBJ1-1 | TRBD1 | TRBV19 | TGTGCCAGTACTTCCGACAGGGTTAGGGCTTTCTTT | CASTSDRVRAFF
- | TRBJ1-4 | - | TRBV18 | TGTGCCAGCTCAGCCATCCTACCGGGCCCTGAAAAACTGTTTTTT | CASSAILPGPEKLFF
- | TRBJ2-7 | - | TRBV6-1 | TGTGCCAGCAGTGCATATCACTCCTACGAGCAGTACTTC | CASSAYHSYEQYF
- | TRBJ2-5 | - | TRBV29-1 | TGCAGCGTCTCCCTTCTGGCAGGGAGATACCAAGAGACCCAGTACTTC | CSVSLLAGRYQETQYF
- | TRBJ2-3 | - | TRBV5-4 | TGTGCCAGCAACCCCCCCGGGAGCACAGATACGCAGTATTTT | CASNPPGSTDTQYF
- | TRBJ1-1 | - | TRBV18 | TGTGCCAGCTCGCCCAGCTCCGCGGCAAACACTGAAGCTTTCTTT | CASSPSSAANTEAFF
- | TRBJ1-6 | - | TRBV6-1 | TGTGCCAGCAGCGATAGGGGGTTAAATAATTCACCCCTCCACTTT | CASSDRGLNNSPLHF
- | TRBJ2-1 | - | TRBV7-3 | TGTGCCAGCAGCATCCAGGGGACCAATGAGCAGTTCTTC | CASSIQGTNEQFF
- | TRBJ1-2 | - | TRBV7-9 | TGTGCCAGCAGCTTAGACGGCTACACCTTC | CASSLDGYTF
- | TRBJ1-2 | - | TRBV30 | TGTGCCTGGAACCGTTTCCTCTCTAACTATGGCTACACCTTC | CAWNRFLSNYGYTF
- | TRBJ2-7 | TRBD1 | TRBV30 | TGTGCCTGGAGTGTAGGGACAGGGCGCTACGAGCAGTACTTC | CAWSVGTGRYEQYF
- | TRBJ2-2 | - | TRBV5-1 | TGCGCCAGCAGCTTGGCCGGGATCGACACCGGGGAGCTGTTTTTT | CASSLAGIDTGELFF
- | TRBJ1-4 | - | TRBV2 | TGTGCCAGCAGTCGCTCAACCGCAACTAATGAAAAACTGTTTTTT | CASSRSTATNEKLFF
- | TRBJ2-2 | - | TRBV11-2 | TGTGCCAGCAGCTTAGTTCCAGGACCTGCAGCGAACACCGGGGAGCTGTTTTTT | CASSLVPGPAANTGELFF
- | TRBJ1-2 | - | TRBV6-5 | TGTGCCAGCCGAGTCTCCAGGGACTATGGCTACACCTTC | CASRVSRDYGYTF
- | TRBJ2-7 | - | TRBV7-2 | TGTGCCAGCAGCTTAGTCGGGCAGGGAACCTACGAGCAGTACTTC | CASSLVGQGTYEQYF
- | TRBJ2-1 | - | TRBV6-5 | TGTGCCAGCAGTCGGGGGCCACCCAATGAGCAGTTCTTC | CASSRGPPNEQFF
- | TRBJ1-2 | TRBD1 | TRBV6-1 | TGTGCCAGCAGTTATCGGACAGGGGGCGATGGCTACACCTTC | CASSYRTGGDGYTF
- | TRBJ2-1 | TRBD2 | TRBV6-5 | TGTGCCAGTATCAGGGATAGCGGGGGGGGTCGGCAGTTCTTC | CASIRDSGGGRQFF
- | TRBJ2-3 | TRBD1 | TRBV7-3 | TGTGCCAGCAGCCCGAAGGGGGCGCTGGGCACAGATACGCAGTATTTT | CASSPKGALGTDTQYF
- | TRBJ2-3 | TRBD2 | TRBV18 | TGTGCCAGCTCAGCCGGACTAGCGGGAGGAAGGACAGATACGCAGTATTTT | CASSAGLAGGRTDTQYF
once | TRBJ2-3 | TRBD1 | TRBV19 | TGTGCCAGTAGTACCTCCGGGACAGGGGGGTATGCGAACCTCAGGGATACGCAGTATTTT | CASSTSGTGGYANLRDTQYF
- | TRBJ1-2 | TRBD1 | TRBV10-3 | TGTGCCATCAGTGGACAGGGGGCGATTGGCTACACCTTC | CAISGQGAIGYTF
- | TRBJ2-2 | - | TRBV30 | TGTGCCCGGTCCGGACTGAGGAACACCGGGGAGCTGTTTTTT | CARSGLRNTGELFF
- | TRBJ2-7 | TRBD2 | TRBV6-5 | TGTGCCAGCAGTTACTCGAGGACTAGCGGGGCATACGAGCAGTACTTC | CASSYSRTSGAYEQYF
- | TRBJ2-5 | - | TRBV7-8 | TGTGCCAGCAGCTTAGGGGCAGAGACCCAGTACTTC | CASSLGAETQYF
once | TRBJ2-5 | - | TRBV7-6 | TGTGCCAGCAGCTTAGGGCCTCTTCCAGAGACCCAGTACTTC | CASSLGPLPETQYF
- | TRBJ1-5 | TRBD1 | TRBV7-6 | TGTGCCAGCAGCTCAGGACAGGGGGCTAAGGTACAGCATTTT | CASSSGQGAKVQHF